Included here is one TCR beta chain sequence, with context. The data were obtained in a study of blood T cell repertoires in COVID-19. Study-level background: Donors in the United States, Italy and Spain gave samples during acute or convalescent COVID-19. PBMCs, B-cell-depleted T cells, or T cells were the source of the cDNA or gDNA that made up the material.

CDR3 length equals 15 residues. V dropped 6 bases and J dropped 10; count of bases not matched to a gene: 11. CDR1 and CDR2 from the germline V gene are MDHEN and SYDVKM. Original processing notes: How many nucleated cells were present was estimated from reference gene primer amplification. Libraries were prepared by immunoSEQ multiplex PCR; TCRdb keeps only in-frame clonotypes and omits some of them. The V and J calls and the clone size are those of that table, but D and trimming were determined from the DNA. This sample has over 100,000 clones, with approximately 81% found just once. The specimen was peripheral blood. This receptor was taken from a woman in her sixties with active or convalescent COVID-19. This sequence joins TRBV28 and TRBJ1-6; TRBD1 aligns across 8 bases. The CDR3 reads CASRMGQAFMSPLHF. The CDR3 nucleotides are TGTGCCAGCAGGATGGGACAGGCCTTTATGTCACCCCTCCACTTT.